The present TCR beta chain was sequenced within a study of T cells in narcolepsy. Overall study: Healthy controls were enrolled alongside patients with narcolepsy type 1 or type 2.

In its sample, this clone ranks as medium-sized. No antigen is known for it. This CDR3 is 15 amino acids long. Germline V lookup: CDR1 MDHEN, CDR2 SYDVKM. V gave up 5 bases and J gave up 8 bases, with 21 bases separating them. Whole-study results and caveats: Healthy controls reportedly lacked the autoreactive clonotypes serially found in patients' blood. In some patient and control memory CD4+ samples, autoreactive clones were absent. Same-patient CSF and blood CD4+ T cell clonotypes included HCRT-specific and TRIB2-specific autoreactive ones.

Only in-frame clones appear in the TCRdb table, and some are missing; sequencing was by immunoSEQ multiplex PCR. The profile covers about 35,000 clones, with 65% to 85% appearing a single time and approximately 1% taken by the ten largest. The sequenced sample was memory (CD45RA-) CD4+ T cells from blood. The V call is TRBV28, the J call TRBJ1-2; D perhaps matches TRBD1 (5 bases). This TCR came from a human donor in good health. DNA for the CDR3: TGTGCCAGCAGTAACCCGGGACGGGCCCTCGAGGGCTACACCTTC. Its protein product is CASSNPGRALEGYTF.